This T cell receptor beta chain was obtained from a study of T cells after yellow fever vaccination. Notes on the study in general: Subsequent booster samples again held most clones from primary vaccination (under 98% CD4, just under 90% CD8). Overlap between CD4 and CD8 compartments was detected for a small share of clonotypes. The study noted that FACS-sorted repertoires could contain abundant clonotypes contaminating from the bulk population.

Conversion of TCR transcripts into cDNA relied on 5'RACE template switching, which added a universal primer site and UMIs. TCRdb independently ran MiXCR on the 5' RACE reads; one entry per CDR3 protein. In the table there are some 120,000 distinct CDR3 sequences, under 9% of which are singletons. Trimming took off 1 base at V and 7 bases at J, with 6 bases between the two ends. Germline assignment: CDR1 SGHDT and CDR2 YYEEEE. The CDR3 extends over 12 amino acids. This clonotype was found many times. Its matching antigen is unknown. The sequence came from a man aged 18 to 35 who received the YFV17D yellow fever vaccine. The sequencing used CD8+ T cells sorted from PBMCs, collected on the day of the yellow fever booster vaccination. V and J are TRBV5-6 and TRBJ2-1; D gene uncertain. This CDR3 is CASSLSENEQFF. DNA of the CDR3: TGTGCCAGCAGCTTGAGTGAAAATGAGCAGTTCTTC.